The rows below give T cell receptor beta chains drawn from one sample of a study of Ad26.COV2.S vaccination and SARS-CoV-2 variants. Produced via immunoSEQ multiplex PCR; TCRdb's table is partial and in-frame only. The top ten clones hold more than 3% of a sample with approximately 350,000 clones, around 87% of them seen once. Sequencing was performed on peripheral blood, taken in a trial of Ad26.COV2.S vaccine versus placebo. All receptors come from a person aged 18-60 years who received the Ad26.COV2.S COVID-19 vaccine or a placebo. The CDR3 runs from the conserved cysteine through the conserved F or W. A D gene is named only where the DNA matches it firmly. Clone sizes are given selectively: once, few, many, or a class where the clone is expanded.

d_call clone_size j_call v_call cdr3_nt cdr3_aa
- - TRBJ2-5 TRBV7-7 TGTGCTAGCAGCTTAGGTAGGACTATACGACAAGAGACCCAGTACTTC CASSLGRTIRQETQYF
TRBD2 - TRBJ2-7 TRBV4-1 TGCGCCAGCAGCCAAGATCGTTTGGGGGGGTCTTACGAGCAGTACTTC CASSQDRLGGSYEQYF
- few TRBJ1-1 TRBV7-3 TGTGCCAGCAGCCCCACCGGGGGCCCCAACACTGAAGCTTTCTTT CASSPTGGPNTEAFF
TRBD1 - TRBJ2-2 TRBV10-3 TGTGCCATCAGTGAGTCGAACAGGGGCCCGAATACCGGGGAGCTGTTTTTT CAISESNRGPNTGELFF
- - TRBJ2-2 TRBV6-5 TGTGCCAGCACGGCGGAGCTGGCGAACACCGGGGAGCTGTTTTTT CASTAELANTGELFF
TRBD1 - TRBJ1-5 TRBV10-2 TGCGCCAGCAGTGAGTCGAAGGGGGCGGGAGCCCAGCATTTT CASSESKGAGAQHF
- - TRBJ1-1 TRBV5-1 TGCGCCAGCAGAAAGGGGTATACTGAAGCTTTCTTT CASRKGYTEAFF
- - TRBJ2-5 TRBV21-1 TGTGCCAGCGGGATCGGGACACAAGAGACCCAGTACTTC CASGIGTQETQYF
- - TRBJ2-7 TRBV6-2/TRBV6-3 TGTGCCAGCAGTTACTCCAGTACACTTTACGAGCAGTACTTC CASSYSSTLYEQYF
- - TRBJ2-7 TRBV4-3 TGCGCCAGCAGCCCGGGTCTTCCCTCCTACGAGCAGTACTTC CASSPGLPSYEQYF
- - TRBJ1-3 TRBV19 TGTGCCAGTATCAGAACCCTGGGGCGTTCCTCTGGAAACACCATATATTTT CASIRTLGRSSGNTIYF
- - TRBJ1-2 TRBV3-1/TRBV3-2 TGTGCCAGCAGCCACGCCCCAGGAGAGACATCTGGCTACACCTTC CASSHAPGETSGYTF
- - TRBJ1-5 TRBV20-1 TGCAGTGCCAGCGGTGACGGGGGGCTGCATTTT CSASGDGGLHF
- - TRBJ1-2 TRBV7-6 TGTGCCAGCAGCCTGAATGGGCGGGATGGCTACACCTTC CASSLNGRDGYTF
- - TRBJ1-1 TRBV7-2 TGTGCCAGCGCTTTTGGGGACACTGAAGCTTTCTTT CASAFGDTEAFF
- once TRBJ2-1 TRBV7-2 TGTGCCAGCAGCCCCTCTAGCGTACTTAGGAATGAGCAGTTCTTC CASSPSSVLRNEQFF
- - TRBJ2-3 TRBV9 TGTGCCAGCAGCGGAAGCAGGGACCGCACAGATACGCAGTATTTT CASSGSRDRTDTQYF
TRBD1 - TRBJ2-5 TRBV5-1 TGCGCCAGCAGGCCGGGACAGCCCCAAGAGACCCAGTACTTC CASRPGQPQETQYF
- - TRBJ2-3 TRBV14 TGTGCCAGCAGCCGCCATTATACTCAGGGCACAGATACGCAGTATTTT CASSRHYTQGTDTQYF
TRBD1 - TRBJ1-1 TRBV4-2 TGTGCCAGCAGCCCAAGGGACAGGGGGTGGACTGAAGCTTTCTTT CASSPRDRGWTEAFF
TRBD1 - TRBJ1-5 TRBV19 TGTGCCAGTAGTATAGGGGACAGGAATAGCAATCAGCCCCAGCATTTT CASSIGDRNSNQPQHF
- - TRBJ2-7 TRBV30 TGTGCCTGGCAAACAGGCCACGAGCAGTACTTC CAWQTGHEQYF
TRBD2 - TRBJ2-3 TRBV30 TGTGCCTGGAGTGTACTTGTGGGGGGGTTCACAGATACGCAGTATTTT CAWSVLVGGFTDTQYF
- - TRBJ1-2 TRBV18 TGTGCCAGCTCACTCCAGGGTGAGGAGAGCTACACCTTC CASSLQGEESYTF
- - TRBJ1-1 TRBV3-1/TRBV3-2 TGTGCCAGCAGCCAAGTAGGGAGCTCAGGGGCTGAAGCTTTCTTT CASSQVGSSGAEAFF
- - TRBJ1-1 TRBV7-9 TGTGCCAGCTGCGACATGAACACTGAAGCTTTCTTT CASCDMNTEAFF
- - TRBJ1-5 TRBV19 TGTGCCAGTAGTTGGACCACAGGGCCAAATCAGCCCCAGCATTTT CASSWTTGPNQPQHF
- - TRBJ1-1 TRBV9 TGTGCCAGCACCCTAAACGAGGGGGGGACTGAAGCTTTCTTT CASTLNEGGTEAFF
TRBD1 - TRBJ1-6 TRBV4-3 TGCGCCAGCAGCCCGGGACAGGGGAATTCACCCCTCCACTTT CASSPGQGNSPLHF
- - TRBJ1-1 TRBV4-1 TGCGCCAGCAGCCAAGATGGAACCTGGGTTGGTGAAGCTTTCTTT CASSQDGTWVGEAFF
TRBD1 - TRBJ2-2 TRBV7-6 TGTGCCAGCAGCTTGGACAGGGTCACCGGGGAGCTGTTTTTT CASSLDRVTGELFF
- - TRBJ1-6 TRBV10-3 TGTGCCACCGTAGGAGAGACGTCCAGTAATTCACCCCTCCACTTT CATVGETSSNSPLHF
TRBD1 - TRBJ1-3 TRBV2 TGTGCCAGCAGAGAACGGACAGGGATATCCGGAAACACCATATATTTT CASRERTGISGNTIYF
- - TRBJ2-1 TRBV2 TGTGCCAGCAGTGAGTACTCCTACAATGAGCAGTTCTTC CASSEYSYNEQFF
- - TRBJ1-2 TRBV3-1/TRBV3-2 TGTGCCAGCAGCCAAGGTAAGAACGACTATGGCTACACCTTC CASSQGKNDYGYTF
- - TRBJ1-2 TRBV18 TGTGCCAGCTCACCTGACAGAGACTATGGCTACACCTTC CASSPDRDYGYTF
- - TRBJ1-5 TRBV6-1 TGTGCCAGCAGTGAAGCTAAGTATAGCAATCAGCCCCAGCATTTT CASSEAKYSNQPQHF
- - TRBJ2-7 TRBV13 TGTGCCAGCAGCCCAAACCCGGGCTACGAGCAGTACTTC CASSPNPGYEQYF
- - TRBJ2-7 TRBV4-1 TGCGCCAGCAGCCAAGGGAAAGGGGCGAAGTACGAGCAGTACTTC CASSQGKGAKYEQYF
TRBD2 - TRBJ2-1 TRBV5-1 TGCGCCAGCAGCCCGGCGGGGGGAAATAATGAGCAGTTCTTC CASSPAGGNNEQFF
TRBD2 - TRBJ2-1 TRBV5-1 TGCGCCAGCAGCCTTAGCGGGGGGTTATACAATGAGCAGTTCTTC CASSLSGGLYNEQFF
- - TRBJ2-1 TRBV7-9 TGTGCCAGCAGCTCGCTATACAATGAGCAGTTCTTC CASSSLYNEQFF
- - TRBJ1-4 TRBV4-1 TGCGCCAGCAGCCAAGAAGAAAAACTGTTTTTT CASSQEEKLFF
- - TRBJ2-7 TRBV5-1 TGCGCCAGCAGCCTCCGGGACTTCGGAGGGTCCGAGCAGTACTTC CASSLRDFGGSEQYF
- - TRBJ2-4 TRBV27 TGTGCCAGCAGTCCCAGGGGTCGGCACATTCAGTACTTC CASSPRGRHIQYF
TRBD2 - TRBJ2-1 TRBV7-3 TGTGCCAGCAGTTGGGCTAGCGGGGAGTACTACAATGAGCAGTTCTTC CASSWASGEYYNEQFF
TRBD2 - TRBJ2-5 TRBV7-9 TGTGCCAGCAGCCCAGGACTAGCGGGGGAGACCCAGTACTTC CASSPGLAGETQYF
TRBD1 - TRBJ2-1 TRBV14 TGTGCCAGCAGCCAAAACAGGGGTCGGGAGTTCTTC CASSQNRGREFF
- - TRBJ2-7 TRBV11-3 TGTGCCAGCAGCTTAGACGGGGGGCGTGAGCAGTACTTC CASSLDGGREQYF
TRBD1 - TRBJ1-2 TRBV4-3 TGCGCCAGCAGCCAAGAACCGGGACAGGGTTATGGCTACACCTTC CASSQEPGQGYGYTF
- - TRBJ1-1 TRBV6-2/TRBV6-3 TGTGCCAGCAGTTTAGGTGAATCCCCTGAAGCTTTCTTT CASSLGESPEAFF
- - TRBJ2-7 TRBV18 TGTGCCAGCTCACCACCAGCAGGGCCCTCCTACGAGCAGTACTTC CASSPPAGPSYEQYF
- - TRBJ1-2 TRBV12-5 TGTGCTAGTGGTTTCCAGCTGGGACATGGCTACACCTTC CASGFQLGHGYTF